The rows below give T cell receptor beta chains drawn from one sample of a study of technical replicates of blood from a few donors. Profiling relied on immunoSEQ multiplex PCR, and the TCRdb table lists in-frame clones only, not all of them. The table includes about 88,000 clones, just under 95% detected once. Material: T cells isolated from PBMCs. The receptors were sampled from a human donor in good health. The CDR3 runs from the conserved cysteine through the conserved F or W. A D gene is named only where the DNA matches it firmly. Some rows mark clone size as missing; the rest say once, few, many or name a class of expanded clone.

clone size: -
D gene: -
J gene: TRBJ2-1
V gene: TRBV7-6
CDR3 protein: CASSLEIADRQFF
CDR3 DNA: TGTGCCAGCAGCTTGGAGATAGCGGATAGACAGTTCTTC

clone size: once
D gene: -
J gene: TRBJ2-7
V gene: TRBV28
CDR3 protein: CASSFVYRDHPNYEQYF
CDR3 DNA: TGTGCCAGCAGTTTTGTCTACAGGGACCACCCAAACTACGAGCAGTACTTC

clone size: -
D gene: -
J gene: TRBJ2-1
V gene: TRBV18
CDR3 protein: CASSPDRFYNEQFF
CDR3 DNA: TGTGCCAGCTCCCCCGACAGATTCTACAATGAGCAGTTCTTC

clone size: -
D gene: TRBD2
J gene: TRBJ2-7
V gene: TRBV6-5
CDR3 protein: CASRYLAGGPGEQYF
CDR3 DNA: TGTGCCAGCAGATACCTAGCGGGAGGGCCGGGCGAGCAGTACTTC

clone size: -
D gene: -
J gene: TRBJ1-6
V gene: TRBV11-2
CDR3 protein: CASSPGHLGPEIGSPLHF
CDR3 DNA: TGTGCCAGCAGCCCCGGACATCTGGGGCCCGAGATTGGTTCACCCCTCCACTTT

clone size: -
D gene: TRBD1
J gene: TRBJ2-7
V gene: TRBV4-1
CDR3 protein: CASSQQGNGLEQYF
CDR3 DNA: TGCGCCAGCAGTCAACAGGGGAACGGGCTCGAGCAGTACTTC

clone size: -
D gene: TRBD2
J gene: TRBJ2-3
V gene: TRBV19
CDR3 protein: CASSKTGPGGDTQYF
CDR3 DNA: TGTGCCAGTAGTAAGACGGGACCGGGAGGGGATACGCAGTATTTT

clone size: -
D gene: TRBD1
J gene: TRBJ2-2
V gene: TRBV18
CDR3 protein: CASSPTGANTGELFF
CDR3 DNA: TGTGCCAGCTCACCAACAGGGGCGAACACCGGGGAGCTGTTTTTT

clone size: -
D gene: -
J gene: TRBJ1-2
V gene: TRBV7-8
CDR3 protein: CASSPGTMDGYTF
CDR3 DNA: TGTGCCAGCAGTCCCGGGACAATGGATGGCTACACCTTC

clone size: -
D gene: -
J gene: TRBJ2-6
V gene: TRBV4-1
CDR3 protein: CASSQGGRTAATF
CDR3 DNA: TGCGCCAGCAGCCAAGGGGGCAGGACAGCCGCGACTTTC

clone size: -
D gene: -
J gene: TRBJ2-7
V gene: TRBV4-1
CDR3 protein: CASSQGHSYEQYF
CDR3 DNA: TGCGCCAGCAGCCAAGGACATTCCTACGAGCAGTACTTC

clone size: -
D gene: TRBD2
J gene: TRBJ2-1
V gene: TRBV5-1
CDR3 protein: CASRTSGRGNEQFF
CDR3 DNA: TGCGCCAGCCGGACTAGCGGGAGGGGCAATGAGCAGTTCTTC

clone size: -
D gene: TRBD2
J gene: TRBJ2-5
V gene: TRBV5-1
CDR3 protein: CASSRTSGIVETQYF
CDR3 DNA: TGCGCCAGCAGCCGGACTAGCGGGATAGTAGAGACCCAGTACTTC

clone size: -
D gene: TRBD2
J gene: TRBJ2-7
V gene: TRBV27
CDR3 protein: CASSLSGDSTYEQYF
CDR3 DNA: TGTGCCAGCAGTCTAAGCGGGGATTCCACCTACGAGCAGTACTTC

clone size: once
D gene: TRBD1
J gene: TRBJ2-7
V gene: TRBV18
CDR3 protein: CASSPPGQPYEQYF
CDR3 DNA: TGTGCCAGCTCACCACCGGGACAGCCCTACGAGCAGTACTTC

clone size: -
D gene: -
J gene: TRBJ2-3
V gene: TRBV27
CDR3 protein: CASSLYGPGGTDTQYF
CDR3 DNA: TGTGCCAGCAGTTTGTACGGGCCGGGGGGCACAGATACGCAGTATTTT